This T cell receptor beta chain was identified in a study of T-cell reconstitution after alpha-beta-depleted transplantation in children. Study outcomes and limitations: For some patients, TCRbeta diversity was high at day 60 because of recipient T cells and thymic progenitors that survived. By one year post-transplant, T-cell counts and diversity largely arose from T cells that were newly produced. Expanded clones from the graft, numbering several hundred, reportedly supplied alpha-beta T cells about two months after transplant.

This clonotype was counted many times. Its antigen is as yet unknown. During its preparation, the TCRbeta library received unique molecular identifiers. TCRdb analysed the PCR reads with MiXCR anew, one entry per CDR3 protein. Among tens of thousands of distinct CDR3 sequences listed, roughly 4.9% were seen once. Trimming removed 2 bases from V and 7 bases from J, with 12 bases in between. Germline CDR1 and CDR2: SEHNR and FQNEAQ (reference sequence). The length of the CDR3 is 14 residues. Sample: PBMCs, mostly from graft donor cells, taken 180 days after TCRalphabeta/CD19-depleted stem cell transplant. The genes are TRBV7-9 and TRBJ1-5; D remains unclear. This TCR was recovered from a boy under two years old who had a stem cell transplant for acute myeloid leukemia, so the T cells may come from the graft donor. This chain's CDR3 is CASSLLGPGQPQHF. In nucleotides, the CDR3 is TGTGCCAGCAGCTTACTCGGGCCGGGGCAGCCCCAGCATTTT.